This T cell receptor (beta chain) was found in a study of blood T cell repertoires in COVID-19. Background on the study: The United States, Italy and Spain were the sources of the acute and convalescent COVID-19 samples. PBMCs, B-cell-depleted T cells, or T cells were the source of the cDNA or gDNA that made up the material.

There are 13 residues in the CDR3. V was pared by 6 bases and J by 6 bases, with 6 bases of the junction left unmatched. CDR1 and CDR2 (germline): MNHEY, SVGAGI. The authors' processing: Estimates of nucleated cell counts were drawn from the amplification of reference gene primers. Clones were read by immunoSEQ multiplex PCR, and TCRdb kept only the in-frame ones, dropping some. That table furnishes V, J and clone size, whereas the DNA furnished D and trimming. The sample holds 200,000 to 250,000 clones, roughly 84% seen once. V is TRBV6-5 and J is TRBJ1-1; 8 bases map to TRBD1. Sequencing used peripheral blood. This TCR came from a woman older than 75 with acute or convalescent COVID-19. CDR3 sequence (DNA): TGTGCCAGCAGAGTTACAGGGGGGGCTGAAGCTTTCTTT. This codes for CASRVTGGAEAFF.